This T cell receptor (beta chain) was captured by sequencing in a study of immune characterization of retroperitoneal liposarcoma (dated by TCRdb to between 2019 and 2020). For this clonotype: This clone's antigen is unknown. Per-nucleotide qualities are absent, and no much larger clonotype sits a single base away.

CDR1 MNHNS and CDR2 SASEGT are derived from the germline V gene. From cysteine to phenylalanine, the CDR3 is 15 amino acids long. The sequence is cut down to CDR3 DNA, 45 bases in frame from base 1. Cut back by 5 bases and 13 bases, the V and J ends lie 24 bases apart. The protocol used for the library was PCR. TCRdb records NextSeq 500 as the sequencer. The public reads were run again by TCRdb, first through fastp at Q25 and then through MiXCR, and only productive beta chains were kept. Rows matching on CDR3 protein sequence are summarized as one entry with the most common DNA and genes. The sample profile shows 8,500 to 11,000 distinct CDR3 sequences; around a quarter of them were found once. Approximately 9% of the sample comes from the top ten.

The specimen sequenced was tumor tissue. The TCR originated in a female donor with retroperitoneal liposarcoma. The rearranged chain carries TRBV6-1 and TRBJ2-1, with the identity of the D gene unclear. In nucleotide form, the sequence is TGTGCCAGCAGTATCTTCGGAAGAGCCAAAAACATTCAGTTCTTC. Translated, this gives CASSIFGRAKNIQFF.